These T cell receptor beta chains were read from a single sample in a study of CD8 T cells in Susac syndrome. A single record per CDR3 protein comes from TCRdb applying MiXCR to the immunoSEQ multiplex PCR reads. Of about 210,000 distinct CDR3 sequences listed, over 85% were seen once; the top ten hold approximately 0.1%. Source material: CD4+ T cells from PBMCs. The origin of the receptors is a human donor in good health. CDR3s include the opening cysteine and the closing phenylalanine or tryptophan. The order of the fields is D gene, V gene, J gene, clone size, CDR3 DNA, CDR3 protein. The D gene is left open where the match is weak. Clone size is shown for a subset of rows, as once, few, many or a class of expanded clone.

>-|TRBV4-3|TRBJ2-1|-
TGCGCCAGCAGCCAGACGCGGGCCAGAGGTGAGCAGTTCTTC
CASSQTRARGEQFF
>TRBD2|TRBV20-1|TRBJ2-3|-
TGCAGTGCCATAGCGGGAGGGCCCTCAGATACGCAGTATTTT
CSAIAGGPSDTQYF
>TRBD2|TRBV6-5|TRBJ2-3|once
TGTGCCAGCAGTCCCGGGACTAGTGAGACTACGCAGTATTTT
CASSPGTSETTQYF
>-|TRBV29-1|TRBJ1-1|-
TGCAGCGTTTGGACCGGGGAAACTGAAGCTTTCTTT
CSVWTGETEAFF
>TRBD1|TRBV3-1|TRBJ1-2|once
TGTGCCAGCAGCCAAGATCGACAGGGAAGTGGCTACACCTTC
CASSQDRQGSGYTF
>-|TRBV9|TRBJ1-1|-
TGTGCCAGCAGCGTAGAACCGAACACTGAAGCTTTCTTT
CASSVEPNTEAFF
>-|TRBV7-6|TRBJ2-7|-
TGTGCCAGCAGCTCCTTGAGGGGCAACAACGAGCAGTACTTC
CASSSLRGNNEQYF
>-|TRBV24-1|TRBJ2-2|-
TGTGCCACCAGGTATCCGGGACTTACGGCCGGGGAGCTGTTTTTT
CATRYPGLTAGELFF
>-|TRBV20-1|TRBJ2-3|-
TGCAGTGCTGCCGGCGATACGCAGTATTTT
CSAAGDTQYF
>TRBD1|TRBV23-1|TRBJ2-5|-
TGCGCCAGCAGTCAATCGATGGGGACAGGGGGCGCGAAGCCAAAGACCCAGTACTTC
CASSQSMGTGGAKPKTQYF
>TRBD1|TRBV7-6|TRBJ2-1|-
TGTGCCAGCAGCACCCGGACAGGTTCATACAATGAGCAGTTCTTC
CASSTRTGSYNEQFF
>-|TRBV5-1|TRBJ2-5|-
TGCGCCAGCAGCTCCTCAGCGACCGTTCAAGAGACCCAGTACTTC
CASSSSATVQETQYF
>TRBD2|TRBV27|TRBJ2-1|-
TGTGCCAGCAGCCGCGGGACTAGCGGGAGCTCCTACAATGAGCAGTTCTTC
CASSRGTSGSSYNEQFF
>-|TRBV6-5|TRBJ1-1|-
TGTGCCAGCAGTTACTCGATTCGGGTACACACTGAAGCTTTCTTT
CASSYSIRVHTEAFF
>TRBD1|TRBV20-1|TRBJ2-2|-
TGCAGTGCTAGGAAGCCGGGACAGGGTATTACCGGGGAGCTGTTTTTT
CSARKPGQGITGELFF
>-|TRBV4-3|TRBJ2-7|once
TGCGCCAGCAGCCAAGAGCCCAGGGGATTCGCCTACGAGCAGTACTTC
CASSQEPRGFAYEQYF
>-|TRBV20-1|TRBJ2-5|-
TGCAGTGCAGTTGACAGCCGGGAGACCCAGTACTTC
CSAVDSRETQYF
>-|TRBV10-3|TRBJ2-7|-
TGTGCCATCAGTGAGTCCCAGGACCGACCCTACGAGCAGTACTTC
CAISESQDRPYEQYF
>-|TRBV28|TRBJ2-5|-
TGTGCCAGCAGCCCGTCCCTAGGGGGGGGCGACGATAGGGAGACCCAGTACTTC
CASSPSLGGGDDRETQYF
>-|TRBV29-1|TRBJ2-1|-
TGCAGCGTGAACCCCTTTGCGGTCTCCTACAATGAGCAGTTCTTC
CSVNPFAVSYNEQFF
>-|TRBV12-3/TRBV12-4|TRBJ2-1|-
TGTGCCAGCAGTTTATCCACCGGGAATGAGCAGTTCTTC
CASSLSTGNEQFF
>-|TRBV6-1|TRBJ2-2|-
TGTGCCAGCAGTGGGCAGGGGCGCCGGGAGCTGTTTTTT
CASSGQGRRELFF
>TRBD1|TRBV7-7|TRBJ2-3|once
TGTGCCAGCAGCCCGGACAGGGGGCCAGATACGCAGTATTTT
CASSPDRGPDTQYF